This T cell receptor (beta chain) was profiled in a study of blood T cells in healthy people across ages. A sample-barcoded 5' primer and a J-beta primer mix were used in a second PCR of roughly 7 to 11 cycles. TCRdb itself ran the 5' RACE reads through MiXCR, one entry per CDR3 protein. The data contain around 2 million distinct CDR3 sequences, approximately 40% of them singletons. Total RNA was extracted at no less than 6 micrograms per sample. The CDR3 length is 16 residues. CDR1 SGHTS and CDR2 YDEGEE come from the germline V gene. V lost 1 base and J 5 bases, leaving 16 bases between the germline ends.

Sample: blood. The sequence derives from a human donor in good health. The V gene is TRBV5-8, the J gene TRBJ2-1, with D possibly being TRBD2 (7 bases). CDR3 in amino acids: CASSLPRGGHDNEQFF. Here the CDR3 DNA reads TGTGCCAGCAGCTTGCCAAGGGGGGGGCATGACAATGAGCAGTTCTTC.